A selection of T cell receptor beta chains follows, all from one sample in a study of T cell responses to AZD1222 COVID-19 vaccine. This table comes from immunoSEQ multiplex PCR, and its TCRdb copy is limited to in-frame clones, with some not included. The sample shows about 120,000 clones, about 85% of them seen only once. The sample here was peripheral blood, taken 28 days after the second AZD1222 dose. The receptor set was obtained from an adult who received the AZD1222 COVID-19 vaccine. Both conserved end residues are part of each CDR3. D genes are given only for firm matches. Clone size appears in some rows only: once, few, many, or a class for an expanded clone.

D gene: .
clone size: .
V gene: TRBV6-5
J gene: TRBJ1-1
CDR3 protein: CASSYSIQVNTEAFF

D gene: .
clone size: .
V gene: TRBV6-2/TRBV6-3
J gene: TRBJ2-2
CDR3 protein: CASSRSRGRGTGELFF

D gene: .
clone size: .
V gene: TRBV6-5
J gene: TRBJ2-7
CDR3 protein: CASSWAGWNEQYF

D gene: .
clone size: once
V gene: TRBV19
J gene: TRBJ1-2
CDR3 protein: CASSENTNYGYTF

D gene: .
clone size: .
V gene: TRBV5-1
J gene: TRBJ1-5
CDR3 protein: CASRPDTDQPQHF

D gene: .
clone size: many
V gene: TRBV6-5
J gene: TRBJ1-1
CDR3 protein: CAIIRGAEAFF

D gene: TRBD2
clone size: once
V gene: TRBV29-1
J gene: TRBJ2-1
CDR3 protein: CSVVAGGPYNEQFF

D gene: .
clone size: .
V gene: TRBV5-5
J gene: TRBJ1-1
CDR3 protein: CASSFWVNTEAFF

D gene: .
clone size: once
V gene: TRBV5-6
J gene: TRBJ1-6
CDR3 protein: CASSLGPSPLHF

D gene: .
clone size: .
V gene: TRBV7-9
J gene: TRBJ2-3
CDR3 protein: CASSQSRVSTDTQYF